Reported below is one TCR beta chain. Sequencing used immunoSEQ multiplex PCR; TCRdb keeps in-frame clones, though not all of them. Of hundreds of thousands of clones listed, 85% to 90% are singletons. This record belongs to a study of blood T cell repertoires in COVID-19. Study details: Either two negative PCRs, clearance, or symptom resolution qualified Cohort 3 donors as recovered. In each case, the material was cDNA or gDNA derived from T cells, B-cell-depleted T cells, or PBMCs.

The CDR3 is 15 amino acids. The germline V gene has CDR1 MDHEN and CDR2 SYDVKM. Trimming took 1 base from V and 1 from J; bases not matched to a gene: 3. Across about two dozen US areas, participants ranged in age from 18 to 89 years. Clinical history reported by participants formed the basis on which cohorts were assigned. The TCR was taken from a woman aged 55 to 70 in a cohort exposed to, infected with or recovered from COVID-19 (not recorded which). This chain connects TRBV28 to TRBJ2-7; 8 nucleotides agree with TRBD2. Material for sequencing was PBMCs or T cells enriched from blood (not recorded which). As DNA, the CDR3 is TGTGCCAGCAGTTTATCGGGACTAGTGTCCTACGAGCAGTACTTC. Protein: CASSLSGLVSYEQYF.